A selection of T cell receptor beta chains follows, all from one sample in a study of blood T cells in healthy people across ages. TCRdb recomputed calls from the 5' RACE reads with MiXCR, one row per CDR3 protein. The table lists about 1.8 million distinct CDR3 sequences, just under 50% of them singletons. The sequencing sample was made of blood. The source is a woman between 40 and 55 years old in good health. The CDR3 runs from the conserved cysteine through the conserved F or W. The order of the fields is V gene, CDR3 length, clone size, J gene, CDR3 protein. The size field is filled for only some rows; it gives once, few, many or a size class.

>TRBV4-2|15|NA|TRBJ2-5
CASSQGLGTEETQYF
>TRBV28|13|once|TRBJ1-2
CANSVGANYGYTF
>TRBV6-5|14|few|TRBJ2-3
CASTSPGGTDTQYF
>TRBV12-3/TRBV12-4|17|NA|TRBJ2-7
CASSSTFRQYGPHEQYF
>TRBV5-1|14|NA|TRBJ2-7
CASSILAGSNEQYF
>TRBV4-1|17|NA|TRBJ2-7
CASSQDQWWNRAYEQYF
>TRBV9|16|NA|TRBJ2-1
CASSPKAAGGLNEQFF
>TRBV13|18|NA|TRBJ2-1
CASSLGGLAGGTLNEQFF
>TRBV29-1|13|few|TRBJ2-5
CSVERQNGETQYF
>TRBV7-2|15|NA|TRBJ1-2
CASSSWNTGLDGYTF